This T cell receptor beta chain was obtained from a study of blood T cells in healthy people across ages. Of note for this clonotype: Its antigen is unidentified.

It was with a sample-barcoded 5' primer and a J-beta primer mix that a second PCR of about 6 to 11 cycles was run. Each CDR3 protein is one row after TCRdb ran MiXCR on the 5' RACE reads. Of about a million distinct CDR3 sequences in the sample, roughly 51% were seen once. Healthy Russian Caucasian donors spanned ages about 6 to 90 years. The authors isolated at least 6 million PBMCs per sample. There were at least 6 micrograms of total RNA extracted from every sample. General study points: Whereas aged donors had fewer naive CD4+ cells, long-lived donors had more of them and higher diversity.

The J segment lost 6 bases and the V segment lost 5 bases, leaving 7 bases of the junction unmatched. The CDR3 length is 16 residues. Germline-derived CDR1 and CDR2 are SGHKS and YYEKEE (reference sequence). The receptor was isolated from a woman aged 60 to 75 in good health. The J gene is TRBJ2-1, the V gene TRBV5-5; TRBD2 aligns across 14 bases. The sample was blood. The CDR3 reads CASSSPGLAGVNEQFF. The CDR3 coding sequence is TGTGCCAGCAGTTCCCCGGGACTAGCGGGAGTCAATGAGCAGTTCTTC.